A selection of T cell receptor beta chains follows, all from one sample in a study of blood T cell repertoires in COVID-19. Libraries were prepared by immunoSEQ multiplex PCR; TCRdb keeps only in-frame clonotypes and omits some of them. The sample includes around 130,000 clones, about 88% of them seen just once. The sample taken for sequencing was peripheral blood. These receptors were collected from a man between 50 and 59 years old with active COVID-19. CDR3s include the opening cysteine and the closing phenylalanine or tryptophan. A D gene is named only where the DNA matches it firmly. For some rows the clone size is stated as once, few or many, or as a class when expanded; others skip it.

J gene | V gene | clone size | D gene | CDR3 DNA | CDR3 protein
TRBJ2-5 | TRBV5-1 | once | TRBD1 | TGCGCCAGCAGCAAGGCCCCGGGACAGGCTCGAACCCAGTACTTC | CASSKAPGQARTQYF
TRBJ2-3 | TRBV5-8 | . | . | TGTGCCAGCAGCTTGGGACAGACAGATACGCAGTATTTT | CASSLGQTDTQYF
TRBJ2-7 | TRBV7-7 | . | . | TGTGCCAGCAGCTTAGGAGAAGGGGTCTACGAGCAGTACTTC | CASSLGEGVYEQYF
TRBJ1-5 | TRBV7-8 | . | TRBD1 | TGTGCCAGCAGCCCAGGACAGGTCAGGACCCAGCATTTT | CASSPGQVRTQHF
TRBJ2-1 | TRBV6-5 | . | . | TGTGCCAGCAGTTACTACATCGGAGATGAGCAGTTCTTC | CASSYYIGDEQFF
TRBJ1-2 | TRBV6-5 | . | TRBD1 | TGTGCCAGCACGGGACAGGGGTTTGGCTACACCTTC | CASTGQGFGYTF
TRBJ2-6 | TRBV9 | . | TRBD2 | TGTGCCAGCAGCCCAGCCCTCCTAGCGGGAGGTCTCTCTGGGGCCAACGTCCTGACTTTC | CASSPALLAGGLSGANVLTF
TRBJ2-1 | TRBV5-1 | once | . | TGCGCCAGCAGCTTAGGAGTAAATGAGCAGTTCTTC | CASSLGVNEQFF
TRBJ2-2 | TRBV19 | . | TRBD2 | TGTGCCAGTAGCATAGCGGGAGTGAACACCGGGGAGCTGTTTTTT | CASSIAGVNTGELFF
TRBJ1-1 | TRBV29-1 | . | TRBD1 | TGCAGCGTTGAGGGGTCAGGGGGTTTGAACACTGAAGCTTTCTTT | CSVEGSGGLNTEAFF
TRBJ1-6 | TRBV9 | once | . | TGTGCCAGCAGCGTGCGGGGAACTAATTCACCCCTCCACTTT | CASSVRGTNSPLHF
TRBJ1-2 | TRBV7-9 | . | TRBD1 | TGTGCCAGCAGCTTAGCCGGGACAGGGCCTTTGGGAGGTGGCTACACCTTC | CASSLAGTGPLGGGYTF
TRBJ2-1 | TRBV9 | . | TRBD1 | TGTGCCAGCAGCGCCCACAGGGGTGCGAATGAGCAGTTCTTC | CASSAHRGANEQFF
TRBJ2-5 | TRBV5-1 | . | . | TGCGCCAGCAGCATCCGACAGGAGAAGGTTGGAGAGACCCAGTACTTC | CASSIRQEKVGETQYF
TRBJ2-3 | TRBV5-4 | . | TRBD2 | TGTGCCAGCGCAACCGGGACTAGCGACACAGATACGCAGTATTTT | CASATGTSDTDTQYF
TRBJ2-3 | TRBV7-2 | . | TRBD1 | TGTGCCAGCAGCTCGCAACAGGGGAGCACAGATACGCAGTATTTT | CASSSQQGSTDTQYF
TRBJ2-1 | TRBV5-4 | . | TRBD1 | TGTGCCAGCATCATCTCCACAGGGGCACACAATGAGCAGTTCTTC | CASIISTGAHNEQFF
TRBJ2-1 | TRBV5-1 | . | TRBD2 | TGCGCCAGCAGCTTGCCCCGGACTAGCGGGGTAGGGGAGCAGTTCTTC | CASSLPRTSGVGEQFF
TRBJ1-5 | TRBV7-2 | . | . | TGTGCCAGCAGCGCCGGAGGAGGTAATGGCAATCAGCCCCAGCATTTT | CASSAGGGNGNQPQHF
TRBJ2-1 | TRBV7-6 | . | TRBD2 | TGTGCCAGCAGCTTAAAAGAGGGACTAGCGGGAGAGGCGGATGAGCAGTTCTTC | CASSLKEGLAGEADEQFF
TRBJ2-1 | TRBV19 | . | TRBD2 | TGTGCCAGTAGTACGACTAGCGGGGGGCCCAATGAGCAGTTCTTC | CASSTTSGGPNEQFF
TRBJ2-3 | TRBV5-6 | . | . | TGTGCCAGCAGCCGTGTGGGGGGAGATACGCAGTATTTT | CASSRVGGDTQYF
TRBJ1-3 | TRBV5-6 | . | . | TGTGCCAGCAGCTTTGACAGCACTGGAAACACCATATATTTT | CASSFDSTGNTIYF
TRBJ2-1 | TRBV27 | . | . | TGTGCCAGCAGTACCCGACTAACGAGCTCCTACAATGAGCAGTTCTTC | CASSTRLTSSYNEQFF
TRBJ1-6 | TRBV12-5 | . | . | TGTGCTAGTGGTTTGGTACTGGGGGGTTTCCCCTATAATTCACCCCTCCACTTT | CASGLVLGGFPYNSPLHF
TRBJ1-2 | TRBV4-1 | . | . | TGCGCCAGCAGCCAAGGACAGTTTAATGGGTTTGGCTACACCTTC | CASSQGQFNGFGYTF
TRBJ2-2 | TRBV3-1/TRBV3-2 | . | . | TGTGCCAGCAGCCAACCGACAGGGAACACCGGGGAGCTGTTTTTT | CASSQPTGNTGELFF
TRBJ1-4 | TRBV6-5 | once | . | TGTGCCAGCAGAACCGGCGGGAATGAAAAACTGTTTTTT | CASRTGGNEKLFF
TRBJ2-1 | TRBV24-1 | . | TRBD1 | TGTGCCACCAGTGACCTCGGGACAGGTTTGAGCTCCTACAATGAGCAGTTCTTC | CATSDLGTGLSSYNEQFF
TRBJ2-4 | TRBV24-1 | . | . | TGTGCCACCAGTGATTCCGGGGTAGCAAACATTCAGTACTTC | CATSDSGVANIQYF
TRBJ2-2 | TRBV3-1/TRBV3-2 | . | TRBD2 | TGTGCCAGCAGCCACGGGGGGGGGAACACCGGGGAGCTGTTTTTT | CASSHGGGNTGELFF
TRBJ1-2 | TRBV7-9 | . | TRBD1 | TGTGCCAGCAGGGGATCGGACAGGGTGGCTGGCTACACCTTC | CASRGSDRVAGYTF
TRBJ2-3 | TRBV11-3 | . | TRBD2 | TGTGCCAGCAGCAAAATCACTAGCGGGATAATCACAGATACGCAGTATTTT | CASSKITSGIITDTQYF
TRBJ1-3 | TRBV11-2 | . | . | TGTGCCAGCAGCTTAGTGTCAGGGTTCGGAAACACCATATATTTT | CASSLVSGFGNTIYF
TRBJ2-5 | TRBV3-1/TRBV3-2 | . | TRBD2 | TGTGCCAGCAGCGGGACTAGCGGGAGAGAGACCCAGTACTTC | CASSGTSGRETQYF
TRBJ2-1 | TRBV11-3 | once | TRBD2 | TGTGCCAGCAGCTTAGGTGTTGCGGGAGGGCCCTACAATGAGCAGTTCTTC | CASSLGVAGGPYNEQFF
TRBJ2-2 | TRBV7-9 | . | . | TGTGCCAGCAGACTGGGACTTAAGTCCGGGGAGCTGTTTTTT | CASRLGLKSGELFF
TRBJ1-2 | TRBV7-8 | . | TRBD1 | TGTGCCAGCAGCTTACGTGGACAGGGGACCTACGTATCCTATGGCTACACCTTC | CASSLRGQGTYVSYGYTF
TRBJ2-1 | TRBV11-2 | . | . | TGTGCCAGCAGCCCTCGGGGAGCTCGACTTTCCTACAATGAGCAGTTCTTC | CASSPRGARLSYNEQFF
TRBJ2-1 | TRBV7-9 | . | TRBD2 | TGTGCCAGCAGCCATGACAATTTTGTACTAGCGGGAACGGATGAGCAGTTCTTC | CASSHDNFVLAGTDEQFF
TRBJ2-5 | TRBV9 | . | TRBD2 | TGTGCCAGCAGCGTAGGTAGCGGGAGAGAGACCCAGTACTTC | CASSVGSGRETQYF
TRBJ2-2 | TRBV6-5 | . | TRBD1 | TGTGCCAGCAGTTACGGGACAGGGATTAACACCGGGGAGCTGTTTTTT | CASSYGTGINTGELFF
TRBJ2-1 | TRBV6-1 | . | . | TGTGCCAGCAGTGAAGCGCTTCGGGCTAGCTTCAATGAGCAGTTCTTC | CASSEALRASFNEQFF
TRBJ2-7 | TRBV5-1 | . | TRBD1 | TGCGCCAGCAGCTTGTTGGGACAGCCGGGCACCTACGAGCAGTACTTC | CASSLLGQPGTYEQYF
TRBJ1-4 | TRBV4-2 | . | TRBD1 | TGTGCCAGCAGCCAAGGATTGGGACAGGGAGGAGAAAAACTGTTTTTT | CASSQGLGQGGEKLFF
TRBJ1-1 | TRBV5-1 | few | . | TGCGCCAGCAGCCGACAGCCCACCCAGATGGCGAACACTGAAGCTTTCTTT | CASSRQPTQMANTEAFF
TRBJ2-1 | TRBV5-8 | . | . | TGTGCCAGCAGCTCACCCATCGGAGGATTGTTGTACAATGAGCAGTTCTTC | CASSSPIGGLLYNEQFF
TRBJ1-5 | TRBV6-5 | . | TRBD1 | TGTGCCAGCCGACGGGGACAGGTCAATCAGCCCCAGCATTTT | CASRRGQVNQPQHF
TRBJ2-3 | TRBV7-9 | . | TRBD2 | TGTGCCAGCAGCTTATCGAAGCGGGGCGCATGGTCAGATACGCAGTATTTT | CASSLSKRGAWSDTQYF
TRBJ1-2 | TRBV19 | . | TRBD1 | TGTGCCAGTAGCAGACAGGGGGCGAACTATGGCTACACCTTC | CASSRQGANYGYTF
TRBJ1-1 | TRBV7-9 | . | . | TGTGCCAGCAGCTTAGTTGGGGAGCCCACTGAAGCTTTCTTT | CASSLVGEPTEAFF
TRBJ1-5 | TRBV2 | . | . | TGTGCCAGCAGTTTCGCGGGGCAGCCCCAGCATTTT | CASSFAGQPQHF
TRBJ2-3 | TRBV18 | . | TRBD2 | TGTGCCAGCTCAGAGCTAGCGGGTAGCACAGATACGCAGTATTTT | CASSELAGSTDTQYF
TRBJ2-4 | TRBV12-3/TRBV12-4 | . | . | TGTGCCAGCAGCCCAAATAGCGAGTTGTTTCAGTACTTC | CASSPNSELFQYF
TRBJ2-6 | TRBV5-1 | . | TRBD1 | TGCGCCAGCAGCGACTCACAGGGGTCGGTTTCTGGGGCCAACGTCCTGACTTTC | CASSDSQGSVSGANVLTF
TRBJ2-3 | TRBV7-2 | . | TRBD2 | TGTGCCAGCACCACCAGGCTAGCGGGAGGCCCAAGCACAGATACGCAGTATTTT | CASTTRLAGGPSTDTQYF
TRBJ2-3 | TRBV7-2 | . | TRBD2 | TGTGCCAGCAGCCTGACATTAGCGGGAGGGCGAGTGAATACGCAGTATTTT | CASSLTLAGGRVNTQYF
TRBJ2-3 | TRBV19 | . | . | TGTGCCAGTAGTATAGAACAGGCCACAGATACGCAGTATTTT | CASSIEQATDTQYF
TRBJ2-1 | TRBV19 | . | . | TGTGCCAGTAGTGAGGAGGGTAGCTACAATGAGCAGTTCTTC | CASSEEGSYNEQFF
TRBJ2-3 | TRBV30 | . | . | TGTGCCAGACTCGGGGGTAGCACAGATACGCAGTATTTT | CARLGGSTDTQYF